This T cell receptor beta chain was sequenced in a study of cytomegalovirus exposure and HLA in healthy donors. The PCR used 60 Vbeta and 13 Jbeta primers. Original processing methods: Later work found 65 million to 100 million unique TCR beta chains, with roughly 11 million shared. Generated by immunoSEQ multiplex PCR, the TCRdb table keeps only in-frame clones and is missing some. V and J calls and clone size are given by that table; D and trimming were obtained from the DNA. The repertoire has about 80,000 clones, approximately 60% of them found once; the top ten carry approximately 4%. CDR1 and CDR2 (germline): MNHEY, SVGAGI. The CDR3 has 16 amino acids. The germline V and J ends were trimmed by 0 bases and 2 bases, with 14 bases remaining between them. This clone has only a few counts.

The chain is built from TRBV6-5 and TRBJ2-7, with D possibly matching TRBD2 (6 bases). This TCR was sampled from a male donor in good health and CMV-seropositive. The sequenced sample consisted of PBMCs. CDR3 in DNA: TGTGCCAGCAGTTACTCGAAACCTCCTAGCGCCTACGAGCAGTACTTC. Protein product: CASSYSKPPSAYEQYF.